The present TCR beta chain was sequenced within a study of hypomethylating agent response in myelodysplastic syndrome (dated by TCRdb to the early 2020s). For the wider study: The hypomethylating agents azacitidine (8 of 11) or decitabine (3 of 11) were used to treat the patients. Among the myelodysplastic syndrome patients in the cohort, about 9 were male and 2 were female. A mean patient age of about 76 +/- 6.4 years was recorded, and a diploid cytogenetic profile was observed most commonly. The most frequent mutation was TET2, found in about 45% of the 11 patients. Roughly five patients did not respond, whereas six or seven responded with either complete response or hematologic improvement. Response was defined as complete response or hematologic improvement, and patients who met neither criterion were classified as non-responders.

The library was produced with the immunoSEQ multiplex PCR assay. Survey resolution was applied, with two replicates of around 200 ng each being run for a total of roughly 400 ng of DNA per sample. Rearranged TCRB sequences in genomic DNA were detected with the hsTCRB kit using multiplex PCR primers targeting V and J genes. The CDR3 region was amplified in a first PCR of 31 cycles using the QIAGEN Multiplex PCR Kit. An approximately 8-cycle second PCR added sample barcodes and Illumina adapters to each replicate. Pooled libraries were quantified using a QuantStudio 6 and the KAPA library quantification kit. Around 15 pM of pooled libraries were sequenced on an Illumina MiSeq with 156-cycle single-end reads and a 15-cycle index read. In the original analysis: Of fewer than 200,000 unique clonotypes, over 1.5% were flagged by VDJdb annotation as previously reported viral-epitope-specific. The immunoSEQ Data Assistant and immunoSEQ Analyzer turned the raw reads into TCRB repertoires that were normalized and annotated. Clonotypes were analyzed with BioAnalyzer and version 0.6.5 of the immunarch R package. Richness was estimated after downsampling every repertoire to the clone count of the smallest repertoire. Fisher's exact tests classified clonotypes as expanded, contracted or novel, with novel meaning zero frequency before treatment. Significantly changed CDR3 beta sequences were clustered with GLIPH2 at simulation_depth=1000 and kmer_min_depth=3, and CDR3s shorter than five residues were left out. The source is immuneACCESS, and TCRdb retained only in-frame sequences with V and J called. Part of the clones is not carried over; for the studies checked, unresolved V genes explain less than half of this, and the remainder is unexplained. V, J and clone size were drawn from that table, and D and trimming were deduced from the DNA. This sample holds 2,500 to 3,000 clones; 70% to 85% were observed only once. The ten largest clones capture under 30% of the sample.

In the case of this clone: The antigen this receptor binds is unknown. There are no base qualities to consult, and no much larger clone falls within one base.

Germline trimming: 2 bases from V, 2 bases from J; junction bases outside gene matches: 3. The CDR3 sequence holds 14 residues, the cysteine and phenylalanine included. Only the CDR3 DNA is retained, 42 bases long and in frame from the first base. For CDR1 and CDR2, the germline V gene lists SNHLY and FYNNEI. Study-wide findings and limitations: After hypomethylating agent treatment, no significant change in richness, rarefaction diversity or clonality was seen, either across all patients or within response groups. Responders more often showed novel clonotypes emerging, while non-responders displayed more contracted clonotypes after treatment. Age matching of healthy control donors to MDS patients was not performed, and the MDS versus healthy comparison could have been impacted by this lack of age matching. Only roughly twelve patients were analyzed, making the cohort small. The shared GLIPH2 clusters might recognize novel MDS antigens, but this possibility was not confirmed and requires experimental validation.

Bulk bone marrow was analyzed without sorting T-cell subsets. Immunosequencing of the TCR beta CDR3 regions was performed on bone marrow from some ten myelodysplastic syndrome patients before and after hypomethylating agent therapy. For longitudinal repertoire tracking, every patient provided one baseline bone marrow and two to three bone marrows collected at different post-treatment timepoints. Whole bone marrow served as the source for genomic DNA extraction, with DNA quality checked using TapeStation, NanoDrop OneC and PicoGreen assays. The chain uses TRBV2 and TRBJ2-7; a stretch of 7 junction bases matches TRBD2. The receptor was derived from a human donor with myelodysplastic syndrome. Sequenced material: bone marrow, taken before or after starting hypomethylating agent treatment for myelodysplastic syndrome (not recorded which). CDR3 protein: CASSEPLAAYEQYF. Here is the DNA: TGTGCCAGCAGTGAACCCCTAGCGGCCTACGAGCAGTACTTC.